This T cell receptor beta chain was identified in a study of blood T cell repertoires in COVID-19. Study summary: The United States, Italy and Spain were the sources of the acute and convalescent COVID-19 samples. In each case, the material was cDNA or gDNA derived from T cells, B-cell-depleted T cells, or PBMCs.

Per the study methods: By means of reference gene primer amplification, nucleated cell counts were estimated. Method: immunoSEQ multiplex PCR; TCRdb's copy keeps in-frame clones and lacks some. V and J calls and clone size are as listed in that table; D and trimming were resolved from the DNA. The data show fewer than 700,000 clones, around 90% seen once. The Seattle patients, enrolled during active infection, were followed longitudinally. The sample was peripheral blood. This receptor was taken from a woman aged 45 to 65 with COVID-19, enrolled during active disease.

Here the CDR3 DNA reads TGTGCCAGCGAGGGGGGGCAGGTTAGCTACGAGCAGTACTTC. Protein product: CASEGGQVSYEQYF. This sequence joins TRBV6-1 and TRBJ2-7; perhaps TRBD2 as D (7 bases). Germline CDR1 MNHNS, CDR2 SASEGT. There are 14 residues in the CDR3. Trimming shortened V by 8 bases and J by 3 bases, and 17 bases separated the two germline ends.